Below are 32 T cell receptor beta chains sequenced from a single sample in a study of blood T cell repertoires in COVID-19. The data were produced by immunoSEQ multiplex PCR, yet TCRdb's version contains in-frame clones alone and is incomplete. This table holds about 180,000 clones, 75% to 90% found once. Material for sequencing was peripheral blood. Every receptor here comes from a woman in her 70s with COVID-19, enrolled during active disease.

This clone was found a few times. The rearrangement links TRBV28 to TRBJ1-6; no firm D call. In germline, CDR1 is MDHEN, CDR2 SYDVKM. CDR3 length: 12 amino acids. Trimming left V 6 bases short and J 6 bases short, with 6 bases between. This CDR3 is CASSLSNSPLHF. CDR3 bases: TGTGCCAGCAGCTTGTCTAATTCACCCCTCCACTTT.

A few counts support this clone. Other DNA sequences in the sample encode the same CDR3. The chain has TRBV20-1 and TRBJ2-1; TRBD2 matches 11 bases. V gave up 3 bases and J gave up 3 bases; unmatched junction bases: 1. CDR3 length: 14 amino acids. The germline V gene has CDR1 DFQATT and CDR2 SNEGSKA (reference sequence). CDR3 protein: CSASSGRDYNEQFF. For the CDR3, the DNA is TGCAGTGCTAGTAGCGGGAGGGACTACAATGAGCAGTTCTTC.

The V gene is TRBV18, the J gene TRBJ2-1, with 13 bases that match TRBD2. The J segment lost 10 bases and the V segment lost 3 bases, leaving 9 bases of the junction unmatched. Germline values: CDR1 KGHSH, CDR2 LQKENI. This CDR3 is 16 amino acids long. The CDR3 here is CASSPPILAGGREQFF. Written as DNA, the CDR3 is TGTGCCAGCTCACCCCCCATACTAGCGGGAGGGCGGGAGCAGTTCTTC.

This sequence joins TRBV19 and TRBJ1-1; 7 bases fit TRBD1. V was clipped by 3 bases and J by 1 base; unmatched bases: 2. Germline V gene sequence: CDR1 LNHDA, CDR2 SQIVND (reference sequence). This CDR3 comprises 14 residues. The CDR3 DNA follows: TGTGCCAGTAGTATGTGGACAGGGAACACTGAAGCTTTCTTT. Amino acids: CASSMWTGNTEAFF.

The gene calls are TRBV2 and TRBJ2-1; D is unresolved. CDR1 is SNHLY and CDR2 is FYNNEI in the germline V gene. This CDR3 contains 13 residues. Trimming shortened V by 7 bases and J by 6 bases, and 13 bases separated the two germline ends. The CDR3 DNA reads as TGTGCCAGCAAACAAGAGGTCGGCAATGAGCAGTTCTTC. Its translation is CASKQEVGNEQFF.

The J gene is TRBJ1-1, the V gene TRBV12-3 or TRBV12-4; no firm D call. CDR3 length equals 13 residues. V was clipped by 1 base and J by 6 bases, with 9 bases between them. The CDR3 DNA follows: TGTGCCAGCAGTTTAGAGTCTACTTCTGAAGCTTTCTTT. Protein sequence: CASSLESTSEAFF.

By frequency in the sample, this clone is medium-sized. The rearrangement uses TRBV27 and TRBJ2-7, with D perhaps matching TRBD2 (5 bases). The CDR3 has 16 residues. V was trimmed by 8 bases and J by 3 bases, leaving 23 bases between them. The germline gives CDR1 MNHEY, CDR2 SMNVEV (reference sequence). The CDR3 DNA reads TGTGCCAGCTCCCTGTTCGGACTTAGTAAGAACTACGAGCAGTACTTC. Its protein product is CASSLFGLSKNYEQYF.

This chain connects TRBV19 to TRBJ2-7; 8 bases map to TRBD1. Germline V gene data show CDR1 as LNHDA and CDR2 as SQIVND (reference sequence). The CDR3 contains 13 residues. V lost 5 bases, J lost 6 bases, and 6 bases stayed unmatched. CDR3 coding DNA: TGTGCCAGTAGTCCTAACCAGGGGGCCGAGCAGTACTTC. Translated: CASSPNQGAEQYF.

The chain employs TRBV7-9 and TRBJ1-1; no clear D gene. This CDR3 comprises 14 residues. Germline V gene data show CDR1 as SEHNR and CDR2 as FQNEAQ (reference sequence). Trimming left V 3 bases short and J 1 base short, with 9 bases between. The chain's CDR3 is CASSFGPSNTEAFF. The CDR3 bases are TGTGCCAGCAGCTTTGGCCCATCGAACACTGAAGCTTTCTTT.

CDR3 DNA sequence: TGTGCCTGGAGTGTACCACTAGCGGGAGGGCTCAATGAGCAGTTCTTC. It yields the protein CAWSVPLAGGLNEQFF. V is TRBV30 and J is TRBJ2-1, with TRBD2 matching 13 bases. The germline gives CDR1 GTSNPN, CDR2 SVGIG (reference sequence). CDR3 length: 16 amino acids. With V trimmed by 0 bases and J by 6 bases, 5 bases remained unmatched.

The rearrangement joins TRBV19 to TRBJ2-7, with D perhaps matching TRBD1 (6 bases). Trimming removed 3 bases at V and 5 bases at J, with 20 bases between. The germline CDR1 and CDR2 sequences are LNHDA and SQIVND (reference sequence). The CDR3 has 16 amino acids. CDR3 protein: CASSIKDSPWVDEQYF. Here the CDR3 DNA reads TGTGCCAGTAGTATCAAGGACAGTCCCTGGGTTGACGAGCAGTACTTC.

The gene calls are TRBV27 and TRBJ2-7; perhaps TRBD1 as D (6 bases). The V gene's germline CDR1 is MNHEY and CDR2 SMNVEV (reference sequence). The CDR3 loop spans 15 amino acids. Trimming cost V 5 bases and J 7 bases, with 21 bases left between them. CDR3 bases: TGTGCCAGCAGTCTTAACAGGGCCCTTAAAGAAGAGCAGTACTTC. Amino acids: CASSLNRALKEEQYF.

Here the CDR3 reads CATSRTAVSGANVLTF. Here the CDR3 DNA reads TGTGCCACCAGCAGAACCGCGGTCTCTGGGGCCAACGTCCTGACTTTC. The J gene is TRBJ2-6, the V gene TRBV15; D uncertain. This CDR3 has 16 residues. V gave up 2 bases and J gave up 0 bases, with 8 bases separating them. Per the germline V gene, CDR1 is LNHNV and CDR2 is YYDKDF (reference sequence).

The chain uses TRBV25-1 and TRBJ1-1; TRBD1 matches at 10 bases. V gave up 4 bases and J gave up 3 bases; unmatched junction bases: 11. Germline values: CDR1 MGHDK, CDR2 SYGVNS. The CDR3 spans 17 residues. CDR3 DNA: TGTGCCAGCAGTGGGCTCGGGACAGGGGTCTGGGACACTGAAGCTTTCTTT. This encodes CASSGLGTGVWDTEAFF.

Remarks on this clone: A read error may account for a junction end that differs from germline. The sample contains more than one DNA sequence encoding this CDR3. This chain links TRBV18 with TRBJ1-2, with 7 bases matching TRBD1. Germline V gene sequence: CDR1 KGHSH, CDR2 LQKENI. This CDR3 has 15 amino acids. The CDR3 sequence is CASSPDRESFYGYTF. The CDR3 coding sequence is TGTGCCAGCTCGCCCGACAGGGAGTCTTTCTATGGCTACACTTTC.

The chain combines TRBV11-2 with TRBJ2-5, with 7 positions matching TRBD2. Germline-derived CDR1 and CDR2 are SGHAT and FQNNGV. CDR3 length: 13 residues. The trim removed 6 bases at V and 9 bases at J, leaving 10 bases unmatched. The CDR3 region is CASSIERAGAQYF. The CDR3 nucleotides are TGTGCCAGCAGTATAGAGCGGGCGGGGGCCCAGTACTTC. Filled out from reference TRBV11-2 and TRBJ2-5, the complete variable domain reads EAGVAQSPRYKIIEKRQSVAFWCNPISGHATLYWYQQILGQGPKLLIQFQNNGVVDDSQLPKDRFSAERLKGVDSTLKIQPAKLEDSAVYLCASSIERAGAQYFGPGTRLLVL.

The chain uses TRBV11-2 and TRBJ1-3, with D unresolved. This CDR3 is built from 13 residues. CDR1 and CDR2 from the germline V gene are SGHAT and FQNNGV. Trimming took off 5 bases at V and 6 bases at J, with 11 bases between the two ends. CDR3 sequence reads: CASSPQEANTIYF. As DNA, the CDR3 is TGTGCCAGCAGCCCCCAGGAGGCAAACACCATATATTTT.

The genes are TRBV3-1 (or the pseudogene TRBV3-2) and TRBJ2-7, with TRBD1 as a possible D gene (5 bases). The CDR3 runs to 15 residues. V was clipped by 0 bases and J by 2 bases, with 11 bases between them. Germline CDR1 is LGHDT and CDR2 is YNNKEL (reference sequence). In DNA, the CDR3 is TGTGCCAGCAGCCAAGATCCCAGGGTACCCTACGAGCAGTACTTC. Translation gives CASSQDPRVPYEQYF.

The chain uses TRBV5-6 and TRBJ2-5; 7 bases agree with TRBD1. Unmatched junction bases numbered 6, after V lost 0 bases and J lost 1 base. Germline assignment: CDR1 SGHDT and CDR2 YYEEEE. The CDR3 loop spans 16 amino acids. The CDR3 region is CASSLGTGVIQETQYF. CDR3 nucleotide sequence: TGTGCCAGCAGCTTGGGGACAGGAGTGATCCAAGAGACCCAGTACTTC.

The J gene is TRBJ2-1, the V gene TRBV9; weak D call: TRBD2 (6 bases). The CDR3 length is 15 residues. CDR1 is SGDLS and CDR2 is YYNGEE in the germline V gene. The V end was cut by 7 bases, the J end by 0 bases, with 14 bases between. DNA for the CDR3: TGTGCCAGCGGTAGCGGCGGGACCTCCTACAATGAGCAGTTCTTC. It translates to CASGSGGTSYNEQFF.

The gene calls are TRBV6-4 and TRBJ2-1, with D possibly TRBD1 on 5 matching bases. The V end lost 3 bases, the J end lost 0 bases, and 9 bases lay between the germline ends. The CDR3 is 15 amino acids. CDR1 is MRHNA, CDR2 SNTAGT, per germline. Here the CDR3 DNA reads TGTGCCAGCAGTGAGGACAATAGCTCCTACAATGAGCAGTTCTTC. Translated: CASSEDNSSYNEQFF.

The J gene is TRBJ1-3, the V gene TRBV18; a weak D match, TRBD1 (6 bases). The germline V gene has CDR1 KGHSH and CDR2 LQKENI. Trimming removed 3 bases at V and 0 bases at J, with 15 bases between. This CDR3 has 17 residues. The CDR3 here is CASSPLTGTFSGNTIYF. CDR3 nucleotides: TGTGCCAGCTCACCCTTAACAGGGACCTTCTCTGGAAACACCATATATTTT.

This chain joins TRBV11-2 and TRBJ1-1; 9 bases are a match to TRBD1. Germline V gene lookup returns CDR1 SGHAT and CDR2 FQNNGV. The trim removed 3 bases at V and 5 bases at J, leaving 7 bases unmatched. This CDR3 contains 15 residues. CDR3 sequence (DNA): TGTGCCAGCAGCTTTCTACAGGGGGCAGGGACTGAAGCTTTCTTT. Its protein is CASSFLQGAGTEAFF.

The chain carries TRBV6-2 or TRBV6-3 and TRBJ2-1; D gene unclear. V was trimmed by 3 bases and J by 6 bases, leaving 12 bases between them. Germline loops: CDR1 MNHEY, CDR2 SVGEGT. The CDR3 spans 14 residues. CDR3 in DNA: TGTGCCAGCAGTTATCAGGAACCTCCCAATGAGCAGTTCTTC. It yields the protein CASSYQEPPNEQFF.

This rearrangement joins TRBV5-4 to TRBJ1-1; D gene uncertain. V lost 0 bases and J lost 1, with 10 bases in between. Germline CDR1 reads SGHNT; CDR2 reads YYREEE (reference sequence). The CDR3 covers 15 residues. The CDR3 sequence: CASSLGGRGNTEAFF. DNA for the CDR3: TGTGCCAGCAGCTTGGGGGGTCGGGGGAACACTGAAGCTTTCTTT.

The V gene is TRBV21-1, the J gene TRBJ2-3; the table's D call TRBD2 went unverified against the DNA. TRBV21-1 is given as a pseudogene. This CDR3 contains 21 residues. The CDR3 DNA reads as TGTGCCAGCCCTCCAATAGACCCCTTTGGAAAAGAGGGCCTCCGCGCAGATACGCAGTATTTT. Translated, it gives CASPPIDPFGKEGLRADTQYF.

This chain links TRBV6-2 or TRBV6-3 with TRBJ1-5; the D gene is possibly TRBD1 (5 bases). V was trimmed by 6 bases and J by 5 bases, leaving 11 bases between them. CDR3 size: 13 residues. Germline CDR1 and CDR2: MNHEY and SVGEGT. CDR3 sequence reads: CASSLTRDQPQHF. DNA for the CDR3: TGTGCCAGCAGCCTTACCAGGGATCAGCCCCAGCATTTT.

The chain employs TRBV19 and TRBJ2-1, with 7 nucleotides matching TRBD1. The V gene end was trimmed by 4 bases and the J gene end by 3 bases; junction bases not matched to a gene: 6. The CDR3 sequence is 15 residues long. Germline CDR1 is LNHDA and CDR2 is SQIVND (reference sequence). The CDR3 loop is CASSTPTGFYNEQFF. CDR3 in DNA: TGTGCCAGTAGTACTCCGACAGGGTTCTACAATGAGCAGTTCTTC.

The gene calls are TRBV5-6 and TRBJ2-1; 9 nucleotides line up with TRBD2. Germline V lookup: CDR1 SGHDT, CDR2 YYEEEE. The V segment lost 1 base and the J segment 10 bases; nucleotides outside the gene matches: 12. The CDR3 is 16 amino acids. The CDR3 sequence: CASSLLGKLAGIEQFF. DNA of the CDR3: TGTGCCAGCAGCTTGTTAGGCAAACTAGCGGGTATCGAGCAGTTCTTC.

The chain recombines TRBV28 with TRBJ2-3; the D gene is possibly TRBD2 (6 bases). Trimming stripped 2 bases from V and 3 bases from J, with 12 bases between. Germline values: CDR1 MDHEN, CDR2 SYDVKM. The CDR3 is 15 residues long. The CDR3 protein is CASSLGGSLTDTQYF. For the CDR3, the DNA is TGTGCCAGCAGTTTAGGAGGGAGTCTGACAGATACGCAGTATTTT.

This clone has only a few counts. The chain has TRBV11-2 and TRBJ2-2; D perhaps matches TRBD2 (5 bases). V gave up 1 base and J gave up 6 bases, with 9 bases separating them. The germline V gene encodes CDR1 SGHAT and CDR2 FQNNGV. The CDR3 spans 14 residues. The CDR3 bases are TGTGCCAGCAGCTTAGTTCGGGGATCCGGGGAGCTGTTTTTT. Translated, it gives CASSLVRGSGELFF.

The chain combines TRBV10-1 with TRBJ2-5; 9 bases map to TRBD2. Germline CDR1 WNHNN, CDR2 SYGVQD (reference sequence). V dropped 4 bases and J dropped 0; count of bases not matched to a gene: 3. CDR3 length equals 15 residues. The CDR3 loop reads CASSGQREDQETQYF. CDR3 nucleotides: TGCGCCAGCAGTGGCCAGCGGGAGGACCAAGAGACCCAGTACTTC.